This T cell receptor (beta chain) was observed in a study of blood T cell repertoires in COVID-19. Measured with immunoSEQ multiplex PCR; TCRdb has only the in-frame clones, and not every one. The sample has some 250,000 clones; about 90% are singletons. Germline assignment: CDR1 SGDLS and CDR2 YYNGEE. This CDR3 is 15 amino acids long. The V and J ends lost 2 bases and 3 bases respectively, with 9 bases between them. As concerns this clone: The same CDR3 can be traced to other DNA sequences in this sample.

This TCR was sampled from a woman aged 25 to 39 with acute COVID-19. The chain couples TRBV9 to TRBJ2-6; tentative D call: TRBD2 (6 bases). Source material: PBMCs or T cells enriched from blood (not recorded which). The CDR3 here is CASSVGAGGANVLTF. The CDR3 DNA reads TGTGCCAGCAGCGTCGGAGCGGGTGGGGCCAACGTCCTGACTTTC.